This T cell receptor (beta chain) was found in a study of Graves' ophthalmopathy and Graves' hyperthyroidism. CDR3 size: 15 residues. Germline V gives CDR1 SGHVS, CDR2 FNYEAQ. V was shortened by 1 base and J by 1 base, with 10 bases between the two germline ends. Scientists amplified the TCR beta CDR3 regions from RNA transcripts. Second-round multiplex PCR came after first-round RT-PCR with HTBI primers. Using its own MiXCR run on the multiplex PCR reads, TCRdb lists one record per CDR3 protein. The sample contains about 420,000 distinct CDR3 sequences, around 21% of which appear only once. The diagnostic workup employed clinical symptoms, serum thyroxine, TRAb, thyroid ultrasound and orbital computed tomography.

The sequencing input was peripheral blood. The genes are TRBV7-6 and TRBJ1-1; a weak D match, TRBD1 (6 bases). The receptor comes from a woman under 30 with stable Graves' hyperthyroidism. The CDR3 nucleotides are TGTGCCAGCAGCTTAGGTGGGACAAGGAACACTGAAGCTTTCTTT. It yields the protein CASSLGGTRNTEAFF. Supplemented by reference TRBV7-6 and TRBJ1-1, the full variable domain reads GAGVSQSPRYKVTKRGQDVALRCDPISGHVSLYWYRQALGQGPEFLTYFNYEAQQDKSGLPNDRFSAERPEGSISTLTIQRTEQRDSAMYRCASSLGGTRNTEAFFGQGTRLTVV.